The 24 T cell receptor beta chains below all came from one sample that was sequenced in a study of CD8 T cells in Susac syndrome. Random hexamers were used to reverse transcribe 0.5 to 1 ug of RNA. Using its own MiXCR run on the immunoSEQ multiplex PCR reads, TCRdb lists one record per CDR3 protein. The table has under 200,000 distinct CDR3 sequences, around 95% seen once; the top ten hold 0.1% to 0.15%. The sequencing sample was made of CD4+ T cells from PBMCs. These receptors all stem from a human donor with Susac syndrome.

This clonotype came up once. This sequence joins TRBV7-2 and TRBJ2-5, with D possibly matching TRBD2 (6 bases). Germline V gene sequence: CDR1 SGHTA, CDR2 FQGNSA. The CDR3 is made up of 13 amino acids. V shed 7 bases and J shed 6 bases, with 15 bases lying between them. CDR3 DNA sequence: TGTGCCAGCACCCCTCAGGGAGGCAAGACCCAGTACTTC. This gives the protein CASTPQGGKTQYF. Based on the CDR3 plus reference TRBV7-2 and TRBJ2-5, the full variable domain is GAGVSQSPSNKVTEKGKDVELRCDPISGHTALYWYRQSLGQGLEFLIYFQGNSAPDKSGLPSDRFSAERTGGSVSTLTIQRTQQEDSAVYLCASTPQGGKTQYFGPGTRLLVL.

The J gene is TRBJ1-6, the V gene TRBV9, with a tentative D call TRBD1 (5 bases). This CDR3 is built from 17 residues. V lost 0 bases and J 6 bases, leaving 16 bases between the germline ends. Germline loops: CDR1 SGDLS, CDR2 YYNGEE. CDR3 in amino acids: CASSVGAAGDLNSPLHF. The CDR3, as DNA: TGTGCCAGCAGCGTAGGAGCCGCCGGGGACCTTAATTCACCCCTCCACTTT.

This chain connects TRBV4-3 to TRBJ1-2; the D is unclear. CDR1 LGHNA and CDR2 YSLEER come from the germline V gene. CDR3 length: 15 amino acids. V was pared by 4 bases and J by 0 bases, with 12 bases between. The CDR3 loop is CASSPEPHPNYGYTF. CDR3 nucleotides: TGCGCCAGCAGCCCCGAACCGCATCCTAACTATGGCTACACCTTC.

This sequence joins TRBV28 and TRBJ1-2, with D tentatively TRBD1 (6 bases). The germline CDR1 and CDR2 sequences are MDHEN and SYDVKM. The length of the CDR3 is 14 residues. Trimming removed 4 bases at V and 5 bases at J, with 14 bases between. The CDR3 DNA reads as TGTGCCAGCAGTTCAGGGGCACCGGGATATGGCTACACCTTC. This sequence encodes CASSSGAPGYGYTF.

The V gene is TRBV29-1, the J gene TRBJ2-5; TRBD2 aligns across 8 bases. Germline lookup yields CDR1 SQVTM and CDR2 ANQGSEA. The CDR3 loop spans 17 amino acids. V gave up 4 bases and J gave up 2 bases; unmatched junction bases: 15. The CDR3 is CSVAVTGRLAGQETQYF. The CDR3, as DNA: TGCAGCGTTGCGGTAACTGGGAGGTTAGCGGGACAAGAGACCCAGTACTTC.

The genes are TRBV6-5 and TRBJ1-2; 10 bases align to TRBD1. V was clipped by 6 bases and J by 8 bases; unmatched bases: 6. The CDR3 consists of 13 residues. Germline CDR1 reads MNHEY; CDR2 reads SVGAGI. The CDR3 DNA sequence: TGTGCCAGCAGAAGACAGGGGGCGTGGGGCTACACCTTC. Translation gives CASRRQGAWGYTF.

The CDR3 DNA follows: TGCGCCAGCAGCCAGGAGTACTCCAGCACCTACAATGAGCAGTTCTTC. It translates to CASSQEYSSTYNEQFF. This chain links TRBV4-3 with TRBJ2-1; unclear D gene. CDR1 is LGHNA, CDR2 YSLEER, per germline. V lost 3 bases and J 2 bases, leaving 14 bases between the germline ends. There are 16 residues in the CDR3.

In this sample, this clonotype turned up once. The genes are TRBV7-2 and TRBJ2-5; D is ambiguous. The germline gives CDR1 SGHTA, CDR2 FQGNSA. CDR3 length equals 11 residues. Trimming removed 1 base from V and 7 bases from J, with 4 bases in between. Written as DNA, the CDR3 is TGTGCCAGCAGCTTAGAAATGACCCAGTACTTC. This translates into CASSLEMTQYF. The full variable domain, with the rest looked up from reference TRBV7-2 and TRBJ2-5, is GAGVSQSPSNKVTEKGKDVELRCDPISGHTALYWYRQSLGQGLEFLIYFQGNSAPDKSGLPSDRFSAERTGGSVSTLTIQRTQQEDSAVYLCASSLEMTQYFGPGTRLLVL.

This clonotype was detected only once. The chain has TRBV7-9 and TRBJ1-6; D remains ambiguous. Per germline, CDR1 SEHNR and CDR2 FQNEAQ (reference sequence). V dropped 7 bases and J dropped 9 bases, with 19 bases sitting between them. CDR3 length: 15 residues. In DNA, the CDR3 is TGTGCCAGCACCCCCGGCCTCGTCGAGGGTTCACCCCTCCACTTT. Its translation: CASTPGLVEGSPLHF.

This chain uses TRBV7-2 with TRBJ2-1; perhaps D is TRBD1 or TRBD2 (5 bases each). The CDR3 contains 11 residues. The ends were cut back, 5 bases at V and 10 bases at J, with 9 bases in the middle. Germline V CDR1 and CDR2: SGHTA, FQGNSA. The CDR3, as DNA: TGTGCCAGCAGCCGCAGGGAGGAGCAGTTCTTC. It codes for CASSRREEQFF.

V is TRBV18 and J is TRBJ2-5; the D gene could be TRBD1 or TRBD2 (5 bases each). CDR3 size: 14 residues. CDR1 is KGHSH and CDR2 is LQKENI in the germline V gene. V gave up 3 bases and J gave up 1 base, with 9 bases separating them. The chain's CDR3 is CASSPSGTQETQYF. CDR3 sequence (DNA): TGTGCCAGCTCACCGTCCGGGACCCAAGAGACCCAGTACTTC. Supplemented by reference TRBV18 and TRBJ2-5, the full variable domain reads NAGVMQNPRHLVRRRGQEARLRCSPMKGHSHVYWYRQLPEEGLKFMVYLQKENIIDESGMPKERFSAEFPKEGPSILRIQQVVRGDSAAYFCASSPSGTQETQYFGPGTRLLVL.

V is TRBV10-3 and J is TRBJ1-4; 9 bases map to TRBD1. From germline, CDR1 is ENHRY and CDR2 SYGVKD. This CDR3 is 16 amino acids long. Unmatched junction bases numbered 10, after V lost 3 bases and J lost 8 bases. CDR3 amino acids: CAISERPGTGSEKLFF. The CDR3 DNA sequence: TGTGCCATCAGTGAACGCCCCGGGACAGGGAGCGAAAAACTGTTTTTT.

The J gene is TRBJ2-7, the V gene TRBV13; no definite D call. Trimming removed 6 bases from V and 0 bases from J, with 6 bases in between. The germline gives CDR1 PRHDT, CDR2 FYEKMQ (reference sequence). This CDR3 spans 12 amino acids. The CDR3 DNA is TGTGCCAGCAGGTGGGGCTCCTACGAGCAGTACTTC. Amino acids: CASRWGSYEQYF.

The chain couples TRBV20-1 to TRBJ2-1; TRBD2 matches at 12 bases. There are 15 residues in the CDR3. J was trimmed by 7 bases and V by 5 bases; bases with no gene match: 9. CDR1 and CDR2 from the germline V gene are DFQATT and SNEGSKA (reference sequence). For the CDR3, the DNA is TGCAGTGCTCCCCCCGGGACTAGCGGGTTAAATGAGCAGTTCTTC. Encoded protein: CSAPPGTSGLNEQFF.

The V gene is TRBV7-3, the J gene TRBJ2-1; 12 bases match TRBD2. Per germline, CDR1 SGHTA and CDR2 FQGTGA. This CDR3 spans 15 amino acids. Trimming removed 6 bases from V and 6 bases from J; junction bases left unmatched: 6. The CDR3 DNA follows: TGTGCCAGCAGTCTGGGACTAGCGGGCCTCAATGAGCAGTTCTTC. Protein sequence: CASSLGLAGLNEQFF. Combining the CDR3 with reference TRBV7-3 and TRBJ2-1 gives the whole variable domain GAGVSQTPSNKVTEKGKYVELRCDPISGHTALYWYRQSLGQGPEFLIYFQGTGAADDSGLPNDRFFAVRPEGSVSTLKIQRTERGDSAVYLCASSLGLAGLNEQFFGPGTRLTVL.

This clonotype appeared a few times. J is TRBJ2-1 and V is TRBV11-1, with 9 bases lining up with TRBD2. Germline V gene lookup returns CDR1 SGHAT and CDR2 FQDESV (reference sequence). V was pared by 3 bases and J by 5 bases, with 11 bases of the junction left unmatched. CDR3 length equals 17 residues. The CDR3 DNA follows: TGTGCCAGCAGCTTGACGACGGGACTAGCAGCCAACAATGAGCAGTTCTTC. As protein: CASSLTTGLAANNEQFF.

This chain links TRBV18 with TRBJ2-7; TRBD1 is a possible D gene (6 bases). V shed 1 base and J shed 2 bases, with 12 bases lying between them. CDR3 length equals 15 residues. The germline V gene has CDR1 KGHSH and CDR2 LQKENI. CDR3 residues: CASSPLSQGTYEQYF. CDR3 DNA: TGTGCCAGCTCACCACTGTCACAGGGTACCTACGAGCAGTACTTC.

This sequence joins TRBV4-3 and TRBJ2-7; 7 bases fit TRBD1. The V and J ends lost 4 bases and 0 bases, in that order; junction bases with no gene match: 6. Germline assignment: CDR1 LGHNA and CDR2 YSLEER. The CDR3 extends over 15 amino acids. CDR3 DNA sequence: TGCGCCAGCAGCCCACAACAGGGGAGCTCCTACGAGCAGTACTTC. Amino acid sequence: CASSPQQGSSYEQYF.

The chain couples TRBV6-1 to TRBJ2-1; D remains ambiguous. Trimming removed 7 bases from V and 4 bases from J, with 5 bases in between. The CDR3 extends over 11 amino acids. Germline CDR1 reads MNHNS; CDR2 reads SASEGT. Here the CDR3 reads CASTRYNEQFF. Written as DNA, the CDR3 is TGTGCCAGCACCCGATACAATGAGCAGTTCTTC.

The V and J genes are TRBV5-1 and TRBJ2-7; D possibly corresponds to TRBD2 (6 bases). Germline values: CDR1 SGHRS, CDR2 YFSETQ. V gave up 6 bases and J gave up 6 bases, with 19 bases separating them. The CDR3 is 14 residues long. CDR3 sequence: CASTPSGRLGEQYF. In DNA form, the CDR3 reads TGCGCCAGCACCCCGTCCGGGAGACTAGGCGAGCAGTACTTC.

The chain joins TRBV9 to TRBJ1-1; 7 bases line up with TRBD1. Germline V gives CDR1 SGDLS, CDR2 YYNGEE. This CDR3 contains 15 residues. V was pared by 2 bases and J by 2 bases, with 6 bases of the junction left unmatched. The CDR3 bases are TGTGCCAGCAGCGTGGGGGGGACAGAAAACACTGAAGCTTTCTTT. Residues: CASSVGGTENTEAFF.

The rearrangement links TRBV21-1 to TRBJ1-5; the table's D call, TRBD1, has no DNA check behind it. TRBV21-1 is designated a pseudogene. The CDR3 runs to 13 residues. CDR3 sequence: CASTGQGHQPQHF. For the CDR3, the DNA is TGTGCCAGTACGGGACAGGGTCATCAGCCCCAGCATTTT.

The chain employs TRBV15 and TRBJ2-7; no definite D call. The germline V gene encodes CDR1 LNHNV and CDR2 YYDKDF (reference sequence). V was shortened by 0 bases and J by 6 bases, with 9 bases between the two germline ends. This CDR3 is built from 13 residues. The CDR3 loop reads CATSRDPSGEQYF. The CDR3 DNA reads TGTGCCACCAGCAGAGACCCCTCCGGCGAGCAGTACTTC.

This clonotype came up once. The chain joins TRBV12-3 or TRBV12-4 to TRBJ2-7; 11 nucleotides agree with TRBD2. V was clipped by 6 bases and J by 6 bases; unmatched bases: 7. This CDR3 is 14 amino acids long. Written as DNA, the CDR3 is TGTGCCAGCAGCCTTATAGCGGGAGGGCCCGAGCAGTACTTC. Translating gives CASSLIAGGPEQYF.